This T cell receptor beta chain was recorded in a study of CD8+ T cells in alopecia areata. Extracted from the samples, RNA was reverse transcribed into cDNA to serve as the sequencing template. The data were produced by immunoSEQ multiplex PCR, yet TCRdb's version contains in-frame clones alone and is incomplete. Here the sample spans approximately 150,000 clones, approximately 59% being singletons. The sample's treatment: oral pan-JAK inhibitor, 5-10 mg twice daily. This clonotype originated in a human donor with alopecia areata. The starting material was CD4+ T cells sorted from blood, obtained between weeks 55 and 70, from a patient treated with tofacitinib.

The CDR3 reads CASRLGRGGYTF. The CDR3 DNA follows: TGTGCCAGCAGATTGGGACGGGGAGGCTACACCTTC. This chain links TRBV2 with TRBJ1-2; weak D call: TRBD1 (5 bases). V was pared by 6 bases and J by 8 bases, with 13 bases between. From germline, CDR1 is SNHLY and CDR2 FYNNEI. The CDR3 loop spans 12 amino acids.